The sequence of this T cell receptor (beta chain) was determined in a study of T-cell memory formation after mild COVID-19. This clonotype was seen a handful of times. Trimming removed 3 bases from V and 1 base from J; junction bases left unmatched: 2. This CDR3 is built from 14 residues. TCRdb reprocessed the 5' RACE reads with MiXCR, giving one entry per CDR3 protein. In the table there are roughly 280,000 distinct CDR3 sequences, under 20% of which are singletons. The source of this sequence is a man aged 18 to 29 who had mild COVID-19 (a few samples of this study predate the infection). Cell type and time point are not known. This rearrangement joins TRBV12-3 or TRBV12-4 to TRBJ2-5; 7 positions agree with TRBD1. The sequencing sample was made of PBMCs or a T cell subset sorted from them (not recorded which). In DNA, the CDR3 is TGTGCCAGCAGTTTTGGGACAGCCCAAGAGACCCAGTACTTC. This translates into CASSFGTAQETQYF.